What follows are 20 T cell receptor beta chains derived from one specimen sequenced in a study of human T cells and chemical hapten exposure. MiXCR, applied by TCRdb to the RACE reads, yields one record per CDR3 protein. The sample comprises approximately 260,000 distinct CDR3 sequences, roughly 7.7% of which are singletons, and more than 0.95% rests with the top ten. Sample time point: pre-sensitization, week 0. Specified treatment: therapeutic diphenylcyclopropenone sensitization with weekly scalp DPC. Here the sequenced sample was whole blood, taken in connection with sensitization to the hapten diphenylcyclopropenone (DPC). The receptors stem from a man aged 18 to 35 with alopecia areata. Some clones in this sample may be carry-over from other donors' samples.

This clonotype occurred many times. This chain joins TRBV11-1 and TRBJ2-7; 9 bases line up with TRBD1. The CDR3 loop spans 17 amino acids. Per germline, CDR1 SGHAT and CDR2 FQDESV (reference sequence). V lost 0 bases and J lost 1; bases outside the gene matches: 7. In DNA, the CDR3 is TGTGCCAGCAGCTTAGCATCGGACAGGGGATTGTCCTACGAGCAGTACTTC. Protein: CASSLASDRGLSYEQYF.

Here the CDR3 reads CASSPNRDSFNNSPLHF. DNA of the CDR3: TGTGCCAGCAGTCCGAATCGGGACAGCTTCAATAATTCACCCCTCCACTTT. V and J are TRBV6-5 and TRBJ1-6; TRBD1 agrees at 7 bases. The CDR3 covers 17 residues. The ends lost 5 bases at V and 5 bases at J; junction bases unmatched: 12. CDR1 is MNHEY, CDR2 SVGAGI, per germline.

This clonotype was seen more than once but under ten times. The chain employs TRBV7-2 and TRBJ2-7; D is undetermined. This CDR3 has 13 amino acids. Germline V gene lookup returns CDR1 SGHTA and CDR2 FQGNSA. The germline V and J ends were trimmed by 2 bases and 3 bases, with 8 bases remaining between them. DNA for the CDR3: TGTGCCAGCAGCTTATCAATTTTCTACGAGCAGTACTTC. It yields the protein CASSLSIFYEQYF. Full variable domain (rest looked up from reference TRBV7-2 and TRBJ2-7): GAGVSQSPSNKVTEKGKDVELRCDPISGHTALYWYRQSLGQGLEFLIYFQGNSAPDKSGLPSDRFSAERTGGSVSTLTIQRTQQEDSAVYLCASSLSIFYEQYFGPGTRLTVT.

Many counts were recorded for this clonotype. The chain combines TRBV11-1 with TRBJ2-3; 8 positions match TRBD1. The CDR3 is 15 residues long. Germline loops: CDR1 SGHAT, CDR2 FQDESV (reference sequence). The junction had 6 bases not matched to a gene; V was cut back by 5 bases and J by 2 bases. The CDR3 loop is CASSLDRGVTDTQYF. The CDR3 DNA reads as TGTGCCAGCAGCCTCGACAGGGGAGTCACAGATACGCAGTATTTT.

The gene calls are TRBV24-1 and TRBJ1-2, with D perhaps TRBD1 (5 bases). The CDR3 length is 16 residues. Looked up from germline, CDR1 is KGHDR and CDR2 is SFDVKD. V was cut by 3 bases and J by 4 bases, with 17 bases left in between. This CDR3 is CATSDGEGARGYGYTF. CDR3 DNA: TGTGCCACCAGTGATGGCGAAGGGGCTCGAGGCTATGGCTACACCTTC.

This clonotype was seen a handful of times. The rearrangement uses TRBV6-5 and TRBJ1-2; the D gene is possibly TRBD1 (5 bases). CDR1 MNHEY and CDR2 SVGAGI come from the germline V gene. The CDR3 contains 17 residues. V lost 0 bases and J 8 bases, leaving 22 bases between the germline ends. The CDR3, as DNA: TGTGCCAGCAGTTACTCGATGTTAGGACAATTTTATCCGGGCTACACCTTC. It is translated as CASSYSMLGQFYPGYTF.

This clonotype was picked up a small number of times. J is TRBJ2-1 and V is TRBV7-3; TRBD2 agrees at 15 bases. The CDR3 covers 17 residues. The germline V gene encodes CDR1 SGHTA and CDR2 FQGTGA. Trimming removed 5 bases from V and 4 bases from J; junction bases left unmatched: 6. The CDR3 is CASSPGLAGGQYNEQFF. CDR3 nucleotides: TGTGCCAGCAGCCCTGGACTAGCGGGGGGGCAATACAATGAGCAGTTCTTC.

This clonotype was observed a few times. The chain joins TRBV10-1 to TRBJ2-5, with D hard to call. This CDR3 comprises 14 residues. The germline CDR1 and CDR2 sequences are WNHNN and SYGVQD (reference sequence). Between the trimmed V and J ends, which lost 3 bases and 7 bases, there was a span of 15 bases. CDR3 region: CASSESNRETTQYF. The CDR3 DNA is TGCGCCAGCAGTGAAAGTAATAGAGAAACGACCCAGTACTTC.

The chain carries TRBV2 and TRBJ1-2; D gene uncertain. Trimming shortened V by 10 bases and J by 3 bases, and 15 bases separated the two germline ends. Germline V gene sequence: CDR1 SNHLY, CDR2 FYNNEI. The CDR3 covers 13 residues. The CDR3 bases are TGTGCCACCACCCCACCGACGGACTATGGCTACACCTTC. It yields the protein CATTPPTDYGYTF.

To note about this clonotype: A much larger clone differs by one base, so this may be a read error. This chain links TRBV12-3 or TRBV12-4 with TRBJ2-2; 10 bases map to TRBD2. V lost 5 bases to trimming and J lost 4 bases; unmatched junction nucleotides: 4. There are 15 residues in the CDR3. The CDR3 spells CASSGLADGTGELFF. In DNA form, the CDR3 reads TGTGCCAGCAGTGGACTAGCGGACGGCACCGGGGAGCTGTTTTTT.

This clonotype turned up a few times. This chain joins TRBV6-2 or TRBV6-3 and TRBJ1-2; D gene ambiguous. V dropped 7 bases and J dropped 6 bases, with 15 bases sitting between them. The CDR3 totals 13 residues. Germline CDR1 and CDR2: MNHEY and SVGEGT. The CDR3 loop is CASNPTFSDGYTF. The CDR3 DNA sequence: TGTGCCAGCAACCCGACCTTCTCTGATGGCTACACCTTC.

The sample holds a few counts of this clonotype. The V and J genes are TRBV5-1 and TRBJ1-1; possible D gene TRBD1, 5 bases. V was clipped by 0 bases and J by 0 bases, with 6 bases between them. The CDR3 spans 14 residues. From germline, CDR1 is SGHRS and CDR2 YFSETQ. As DNA, the CDR3 is TGCGCCAGCAGCTTGGAGGGGCTGAACACTGAAGCTTTCTTT. Protein sequence: CASSLEGLNTEAFF.

The table lists this clonotype with a few counts. V and J are TRBV6-5 and TRBJ1-3; possibly TRBD1 for D (5 bases). CDR1 and CDR2 (germline): MNHEY, SVGAGI. The CDR3 totals 16 residues. V was shortened by 1 base and J by 1 base, with 11 bases between the two germline ends. CDR3 DNA: TGTGCCAGCAGTTACTTCCAGGGTCAGTCTGGAAACACCATATATTTT. Amino acid sequence: CASSYFQGQSGNTIYF.

This clonotype was seen at least ten times. The rearrangement joins TRBV24-1 to TRBJ2-3; D uncertain. V shed 0 bases and J shed 7 bases, with 10 bases lying between them. The CDR3 has 14 residues. Germline lookup yields CDR1 KGHDR and CDR2 SFDVKD. As DNA, the CDR3 is TGTGCCACCAGTGATTTGAGGCTCCCCAATACGCAGTATTTT. This gives the protein CATSDLRLPNTQYF.

In its sample, this clonotype was seen a few times. The DNA of the CDR3 is TGTGCCAGCAGCCCCCAGTGGGGGGAGTATGAAGCTTTCTTT. Protein sequence: CASSPQWGEYEAFF. The rearrangement links TRBV6-5 to TRBJ1-1, with D possibly matching TRBD1 (5 bases). The CDR3 consists of 14 residues. Germline CDR1 is MNHEY and CDR2 is SVGAGI. The V end was cut by 6 bases, the J end by 7 bases, with 18 bases between.

The gene calls are TRBV11-2 and TRBJ2-2; a weak D match, TRBD2 (6 bases). V gave up 5 bases and J gave up 4 bases, with 14 bases separating them. The CDR3 contains 15 residues. Germline CDR1 SGHAT, CDR2 FQNNGV. In DNA form, the CDR3 reads TGTGCCAGCAGCCCTAAGGGACTTTTCACCGGGGAGCTGTTTTTT. Its protein product is CASSPKGLFTGELFF.

J is TRBJ2-2 and V is TRBV4-2, with D perhaps matching TRBD2 (6 bases). In germline, CDR1 is LGHNA, CDR2 YNFKEQ. The ends were cut back, 9 bases at V and 0 bases at J, with 14 bases in the middle. This CDR3 contains 15 residues. The CDR3 sequence: CASRAGSSNTGELFF. The CDR3 DNA is TGTGCCAGTCGCGCCGGGAGTTCGAACACCGGGGAGCTGTTTTTT.

Only a few counts were recorded for this clonotype. The V call is TRBV2, the J call TRBJ1-4, with a possible D match to TRBD1 (6 bases). CDR3 length equals 13 residues. Trimming removed 6 bases from V and 8 bases from J, with 13 bases in between. CDR1 SNHLY and CDR2 FYNNEI come from the germline V gene. The CDR3 reads CASRPQGREKLFF. The CDR3 DNA follows: TGTGCCAGCAGGCCACAGGGACGGGAAAAACTGTTTTTT.

The rearrangement links TRBV2 to TRBJ2-6, with D uncertain. Germline V lookup: CDR1 SNHLY, CDR2 FYNNEI. Deletions cut 5 bases from V and 2 bases from J, with 4 bases between. The CDR3 is 13 residues long. CDR3 nucleotides: TGTGCCAGCAGTAGAGCTGGGGCCAACGTCCTGACTTTC. It is translated as CASSRAGANVLTF. Supplemented by reference TRBV2 and TRBJ2-6, the full variable domain reads EPEVTQTPSHQVTQMGQEVILRCVPISNHLYFYWYRQILGQKVEFLVSFYNNEISEKSEIFDDQFSVERPDGSNFTLKIRSTKLEDSAMYFCASSRAGANVLTFGAGSRLTVL.

This chain connects TRBV28 to TRBJ2-3; 11 bases agree with TRBD2. The CDR3 is made up of 15 amino acids. CDR1 and CDR2 (germline): MDHEN, SYDVKM. V shed 10 bases, J shed 6 bases, and the junction held 12 bases outside the gene matches. CDR3 region: CATLSPSGGLDTQYF. The CDR3 nucleotides read TGTGCCACACTATCCCCTAGCGGGGGGTTGGATACGCAGTATTTT.